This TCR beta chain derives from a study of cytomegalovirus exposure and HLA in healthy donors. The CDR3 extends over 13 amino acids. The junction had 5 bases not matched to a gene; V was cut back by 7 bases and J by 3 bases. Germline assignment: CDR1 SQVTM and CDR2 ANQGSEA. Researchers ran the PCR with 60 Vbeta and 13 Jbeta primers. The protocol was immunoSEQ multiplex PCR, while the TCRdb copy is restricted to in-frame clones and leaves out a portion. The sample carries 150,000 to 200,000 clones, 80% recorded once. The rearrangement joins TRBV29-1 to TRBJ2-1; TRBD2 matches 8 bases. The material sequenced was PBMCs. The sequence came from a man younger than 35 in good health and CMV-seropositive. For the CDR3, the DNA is TGCAGCGCTACCGGGACTAGCTACAATGAGCAGTTCTTC. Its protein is CSATGTSYNEQFF.